This T cell receptor (beta chain) originates from a study of CXCR3-negative and CXCR3-positive naive CD8 T cells. The authors gated naive CD8+ T cells as CD45RO-CCR7+CD27+CD95-. Comment on this clonotype: Its antigen is still unknown.

CDR1 is DFQATT, CDR2 SNEGSKA, per germline (reference sequence). The CDR3 totals 12 residues. The libraries of TRB cDNA were constructed through 5' RACE using UMI labels. After re-calling the 5' RACE reads, TCRdb lists one entry per CDR3 protein, DNA absent. This table holds 130,000 to 150,000 distinct CDR3 sequences. Study outcomes and limitations: The TRBV-TRBJ usage of naive CXCR3-negative and CXCR3-positive cells was similar, but that of memory cells differed. TRB CDR3s were more hydrophobic in CXCR3-positive than in CXCR3-negative naive cells.

This TCR derives from a human donor in good health. Some clones in this sample may be carry-over from other donors' samples. The rearrangement links TRBV20-1 to TRBJ2-7; the TCRdb call, TRBD1, lacks DNA for checking. The source material was naive CXCR3+ CD8+ T cells from blood. The subset here: CD45RO-CCR7+CD27+CD95- naive CD8+ T cells expressing CXCR3 (TNR3+). The CDR3 is CSAPGPSYEQYF.